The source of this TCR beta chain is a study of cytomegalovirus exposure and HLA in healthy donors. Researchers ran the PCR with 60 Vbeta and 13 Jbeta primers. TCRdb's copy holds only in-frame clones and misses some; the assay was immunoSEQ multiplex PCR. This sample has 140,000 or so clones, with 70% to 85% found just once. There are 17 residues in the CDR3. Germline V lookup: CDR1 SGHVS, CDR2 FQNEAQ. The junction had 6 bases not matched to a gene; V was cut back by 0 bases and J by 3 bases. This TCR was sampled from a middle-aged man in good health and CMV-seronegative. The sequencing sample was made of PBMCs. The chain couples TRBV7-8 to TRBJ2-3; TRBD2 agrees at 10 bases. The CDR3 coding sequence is TGTGCCAGCAGCTTAGCGGCCGGGACTAGCGTTACAGATACGCAGTATTTT. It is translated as CASSLAAGTSVTDTQYF. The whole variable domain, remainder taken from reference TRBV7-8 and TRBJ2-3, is GAGVSQSPRYKVAKRGQDVALRCDPISGHVSLFWYQQALGQGPEFLTYFQNEAQLDKSGLPSDRFFAERPEGSVSTLKIQRTQQEDSAVYLCASSLAAGTSVTDTQYFGPGTRLTVL.